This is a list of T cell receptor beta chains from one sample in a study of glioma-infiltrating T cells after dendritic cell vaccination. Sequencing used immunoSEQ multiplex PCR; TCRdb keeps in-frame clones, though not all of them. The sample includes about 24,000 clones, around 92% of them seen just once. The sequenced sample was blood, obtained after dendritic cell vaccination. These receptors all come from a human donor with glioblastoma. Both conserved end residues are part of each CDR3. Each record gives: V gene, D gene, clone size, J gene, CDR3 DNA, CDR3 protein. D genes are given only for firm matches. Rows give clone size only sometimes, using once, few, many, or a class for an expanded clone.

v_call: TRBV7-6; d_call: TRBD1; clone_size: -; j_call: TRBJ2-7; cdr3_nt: TGTGCCAGCAGCTTAACGTCGGGACAGGTGATCTTC; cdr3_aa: CASSLTSGQVIF
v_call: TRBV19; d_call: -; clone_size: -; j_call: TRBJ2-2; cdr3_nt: TGTGCCAGTAGTATTTGGGGCGGCGGGGAGCTGTTTTTT; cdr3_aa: CASSIWGGGELFF
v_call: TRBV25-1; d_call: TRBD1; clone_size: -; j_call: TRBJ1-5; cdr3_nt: TGTGCCAGCAGTGAAACAGGGGTCAATCAGCCCCAGCATTTT; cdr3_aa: CASSETGVNQPQHF
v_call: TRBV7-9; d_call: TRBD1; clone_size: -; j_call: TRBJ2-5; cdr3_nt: TGTGCCAGCAGCTTAAGTTTACGACAGGGGGTAGGGGAGACCCAGTACTTC; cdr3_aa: CASSLSLRQGVGETQYF
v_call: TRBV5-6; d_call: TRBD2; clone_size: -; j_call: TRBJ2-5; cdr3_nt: TGTGCCAGCGATAAAGCTTCTGCGGGGGGTGTGACCCAGTACTTC; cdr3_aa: CASDKASAGGVTQYF
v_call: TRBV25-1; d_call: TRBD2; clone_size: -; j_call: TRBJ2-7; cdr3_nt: TGTGCCAGCAGTGGCCTGAGCGGGGGGAGGGGCGAGCAGTACTTC; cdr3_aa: CASSGLSGGRGEQYF
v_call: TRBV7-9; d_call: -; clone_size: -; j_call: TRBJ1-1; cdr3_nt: TGTGCCAGCAGCCCCGGGGAGTGGAACACTGAAGCTTTCTTT; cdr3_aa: CASSPGEWNTEAFF
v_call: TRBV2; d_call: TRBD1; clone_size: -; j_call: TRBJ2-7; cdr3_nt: TGTGCCAGCAGTGGACAGGGAGACGAGCAGTACTTC; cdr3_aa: CASSGQGDEQYF
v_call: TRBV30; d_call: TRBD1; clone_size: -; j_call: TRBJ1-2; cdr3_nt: TGTGCCTGGAGGGGACAGGGGGCGGGGGGGGACTATGGCTACACCTTC; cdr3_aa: CAWRGQGAGGDYGYTF
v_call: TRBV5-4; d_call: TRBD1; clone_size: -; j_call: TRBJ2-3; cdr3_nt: TGTGCCAGCAGCTTGAGGGTTCAGGGGGTCTCAGATACGCAGTATTTT; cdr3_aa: CASSLRVQGVSDTQYF
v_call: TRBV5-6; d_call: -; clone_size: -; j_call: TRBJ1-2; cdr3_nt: TGTGCCAGCAGCTTGTGGGCGGGGGAGTATCATGGCTACACCTTC; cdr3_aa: CASSLWAGEYHGYTF
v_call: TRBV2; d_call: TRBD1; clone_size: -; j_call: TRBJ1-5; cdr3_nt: TGTGCCAGCAGTGACAGGGGGGATTATGGCAATCAGCCCCAGCATTTT; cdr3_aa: CASSDRGDYGNQPQHF
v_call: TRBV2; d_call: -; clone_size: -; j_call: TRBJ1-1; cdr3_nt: TGTGCCAGCAGAAGTACAGTGAACACTGAAGCTTTCTTT; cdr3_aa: CASRSTVNTEAFF
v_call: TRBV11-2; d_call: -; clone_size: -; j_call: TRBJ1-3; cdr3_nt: TGTGCCAGCAGCTCGGTCGTTTCTGGAAACACCATATATTTT; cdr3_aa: CASSSVVSGNTIYF
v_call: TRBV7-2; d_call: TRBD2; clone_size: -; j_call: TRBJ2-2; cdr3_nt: TGTGCCAGCAGCCCACTAGCGGGGGACACCGGGGAGCTGTTTTTT; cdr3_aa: CASSPLAGDTGELFF
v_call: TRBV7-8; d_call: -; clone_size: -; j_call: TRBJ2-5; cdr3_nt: TGTGCCAGCAGACACCGAGCCAGGGGAGAGACCCAGTACTTC; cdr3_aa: CASRHRARGETQYF
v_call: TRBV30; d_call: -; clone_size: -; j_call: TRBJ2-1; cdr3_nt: TGTGCCTGGAGTAGAGCAGGGGATGGTGAGCAGTTCTTC; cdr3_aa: CAWSRAGDGEQFF
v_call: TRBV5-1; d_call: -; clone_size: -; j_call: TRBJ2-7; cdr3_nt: TGCGCCAGCAGCTTGGACGAGGCCGCGACAGCTTTCTACGAGCAGTACTTC; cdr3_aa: CASSLDEAATAFYEQYF
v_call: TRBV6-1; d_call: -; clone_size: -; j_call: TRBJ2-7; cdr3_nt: TGTGCCAGCAGTGAATCGTCAGGGGGGCACGAGCGGTACTTC; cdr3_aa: CASSESSGGHERYF
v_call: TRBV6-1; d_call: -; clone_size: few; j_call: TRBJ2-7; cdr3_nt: TGTGCCAGCAGTGTAACTCAGGGTTTAGAGCAGTACTTC; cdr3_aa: CASSVTQGLEQYF
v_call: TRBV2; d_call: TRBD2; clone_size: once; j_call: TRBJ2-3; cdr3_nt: TGCGGGGGGACTAGCACAGATACGCAGTATTTT; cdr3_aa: CGGTSTDTQYF
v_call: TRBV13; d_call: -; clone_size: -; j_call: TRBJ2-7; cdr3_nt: TGTGCCAGCAGCTTGGACTCTCGGTACGAGCAGTACTTC; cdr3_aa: CASSLDSRYEQYF
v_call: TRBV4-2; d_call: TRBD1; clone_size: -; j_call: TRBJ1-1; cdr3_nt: TGTGCCAGCAGCCAAACTACCCCGGGACAGTTCATGAACACTGAAGCTTTCTTT; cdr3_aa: CASSQTTPGQFMNTEAFF
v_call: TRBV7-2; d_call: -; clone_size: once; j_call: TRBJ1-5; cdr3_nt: TGTGCCAGCAGCTTAGCGCAGGCTCAGCCCCAGCATTTT; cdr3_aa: CASSLAQAQPQHF
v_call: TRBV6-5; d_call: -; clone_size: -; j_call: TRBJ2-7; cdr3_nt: TGTGCCAGCAGACTGAGGGGGGGCCATTACGAGCAGTACTTC; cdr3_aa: CASRLRGGHYEQYF
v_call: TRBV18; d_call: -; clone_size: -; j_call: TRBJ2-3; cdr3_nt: TGTGCCAGCTCATCTAACTCTGAAACGCAGTATTTT; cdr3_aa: CASSSNSETQYF
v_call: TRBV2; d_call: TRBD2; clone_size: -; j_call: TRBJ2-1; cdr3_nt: TGTGCCAGCAGTGTGAGCCTAGCGGAACTCTACAATGAGCAGTTCTTC; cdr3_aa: CASSVSLAELYNEQFF
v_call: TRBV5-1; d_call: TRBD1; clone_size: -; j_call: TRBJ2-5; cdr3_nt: TGCGCCAGCAGCACCGGACAGGGGGCTCGGGAGCAGTACTTC; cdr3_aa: CASSTGQGAREQYF
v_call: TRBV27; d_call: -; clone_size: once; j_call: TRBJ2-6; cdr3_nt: TGTGCCAGCAGCACAAGTTCTGGGGCCAACGTCCTGACTTTC; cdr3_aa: CASSTSSGANVLTF
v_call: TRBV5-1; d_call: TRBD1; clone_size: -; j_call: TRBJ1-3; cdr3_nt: TGCGCCAGCAGTCCAGGGGGAGCTGGAAACACCATATATTTT; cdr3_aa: CASSPGGAGNTIYF
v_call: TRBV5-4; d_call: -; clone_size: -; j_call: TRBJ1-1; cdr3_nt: TGTGCCAGCAGCGGCGGACGGGGAGGTATGGCTGAAGCTTTCTTT; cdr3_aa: CASSGGRGGMAEAFF
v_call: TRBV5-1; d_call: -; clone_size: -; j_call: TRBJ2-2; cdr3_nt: TGCGCCAGCAGCTTGGAGGGCAGGGGGGACACCGGGGAGCTGTTTTTT; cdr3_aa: CASSLEGRGDTGELFF
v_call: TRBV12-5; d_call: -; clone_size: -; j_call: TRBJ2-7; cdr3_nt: TGTGCTGGGCAATCGGACAGCTCCTACGAGCAGTACTTC; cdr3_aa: CAGQSDSSYEQYF
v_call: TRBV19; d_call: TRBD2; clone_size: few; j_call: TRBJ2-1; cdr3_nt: TGTGCCAGTAGTATAGTTCCCCCTGCTAGCGGATACTCCTACAATGAGCAGTTCTTC; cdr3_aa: CASSIVPPASGYSYNEQFF
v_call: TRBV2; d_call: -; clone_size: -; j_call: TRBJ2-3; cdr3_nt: TGTGCCAGCAGGGGTAGCAAGTTGGTAGATACGCAGTATTTT; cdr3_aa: CASRGSKLVDTQYF
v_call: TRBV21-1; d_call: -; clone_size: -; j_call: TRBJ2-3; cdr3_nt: TGTGCCAACGAACGAGCCGGACAGGCAACCCACGCTAGCACAGATACGCAGTATTTT; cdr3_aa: CANERAGQATHASTDTQYF
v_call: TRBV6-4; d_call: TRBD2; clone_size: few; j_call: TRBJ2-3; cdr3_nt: TGTGCCAGCAGTGACGGCGGGGGGGCCACAGATACGCAGTATTTT; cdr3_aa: CASSDGGGATDTQYF
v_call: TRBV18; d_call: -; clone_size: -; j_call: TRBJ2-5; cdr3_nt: TGTGCCAGCTCACCCCCGGGGGAGGAGACCCAGTACTTC; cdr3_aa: CASSPPGEETQYF
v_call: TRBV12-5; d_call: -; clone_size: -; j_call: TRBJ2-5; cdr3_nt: TGTGCTAGTGGTTTGTCCGGTGCCCAGTACTTC; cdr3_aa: CASGLSGAQYF
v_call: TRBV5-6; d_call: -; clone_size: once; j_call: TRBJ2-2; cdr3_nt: TGTGCCAGCAGCTTGGCGTCACAACGCACCGGGGAGCTGTTTTTT; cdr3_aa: CASSLASQRTGELFF
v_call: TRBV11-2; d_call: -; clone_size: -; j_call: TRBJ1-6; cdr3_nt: TGTGCCAGCAGCCCCGAGGGGGAAGGAGGCTCACCCCTCCACTTT; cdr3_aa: CASSPEGEGGSPLHF
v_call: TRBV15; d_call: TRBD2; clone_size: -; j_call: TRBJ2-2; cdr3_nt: TGTGCCACCAGCAGAGGGACTAGCGGATTGAACACCGGGGAGCTGTTTTTT; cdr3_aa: CATSRGTSGLNTGELFF
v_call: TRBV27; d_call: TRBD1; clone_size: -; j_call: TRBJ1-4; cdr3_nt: TGTGCCAGCAGTCCCTCGACAGGGGAGGGCGAAAAACTGTTTTTT; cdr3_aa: CASSPSTGEGEKLFF
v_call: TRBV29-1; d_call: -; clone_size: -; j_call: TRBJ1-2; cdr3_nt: TGCAGCGCCCAAGGGGCTCTGGACAACATGCAAGGCTACACCTTC; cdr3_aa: CSAQGALDNMQGYTF
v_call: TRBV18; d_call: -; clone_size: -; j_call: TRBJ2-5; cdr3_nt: TGTGCCAGCTCACCACTAGGGGGCCAAGAGACCCAGTACTTC; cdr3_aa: CASSPLGGQETQYF
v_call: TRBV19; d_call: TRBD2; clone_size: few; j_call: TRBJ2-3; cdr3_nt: TGTGCCAGTAGTATAAGGGCTAATAGCGGGGGGCAGGCAGATACGCAGTATTTT; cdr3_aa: CASSIRANSGGQADTQYF
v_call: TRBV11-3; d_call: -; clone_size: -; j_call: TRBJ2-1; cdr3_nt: TGTGCCAGCAGCCCAAGAGCCCATAGTGAGCAGTTCTTC; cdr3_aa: CASSPRAHSEQFF
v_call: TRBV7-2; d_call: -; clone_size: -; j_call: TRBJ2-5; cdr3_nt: TGTGCCAGCAGCTCTGGCTGGTGGGAGACCCAGTACTTC; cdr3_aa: CASSSGWWETQYF
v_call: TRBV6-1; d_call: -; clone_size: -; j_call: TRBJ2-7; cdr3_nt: TGTGCCAGCTCCCAGGGCATCTCCTACGAGCAGTACTTC; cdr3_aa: CASSQGISYEQYF
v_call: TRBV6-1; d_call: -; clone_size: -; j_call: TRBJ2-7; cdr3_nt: TGTGCCAGCAGTCACACGGACTACTACGAGCAGTACTTC; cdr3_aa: CASSHTDYYEQYF
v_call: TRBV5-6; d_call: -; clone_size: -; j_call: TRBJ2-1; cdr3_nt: TGTGCCAGCACCAAGGACACATACAATGAGCAGTTCTTC; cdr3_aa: CASTKDTYNEQFF